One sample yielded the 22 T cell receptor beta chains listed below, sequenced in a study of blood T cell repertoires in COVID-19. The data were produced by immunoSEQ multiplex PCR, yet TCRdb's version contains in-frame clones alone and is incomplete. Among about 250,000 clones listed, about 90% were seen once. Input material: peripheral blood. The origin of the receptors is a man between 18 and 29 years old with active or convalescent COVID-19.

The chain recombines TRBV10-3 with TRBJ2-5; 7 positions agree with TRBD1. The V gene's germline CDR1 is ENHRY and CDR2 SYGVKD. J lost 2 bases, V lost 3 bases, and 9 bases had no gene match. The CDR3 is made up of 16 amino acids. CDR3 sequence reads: CAISEGRQGGQETQYF. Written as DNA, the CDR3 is TGTGCCATCAGTGAAGGAAGACAGGGCGGTCAAGAGACCCAGTACTTC.

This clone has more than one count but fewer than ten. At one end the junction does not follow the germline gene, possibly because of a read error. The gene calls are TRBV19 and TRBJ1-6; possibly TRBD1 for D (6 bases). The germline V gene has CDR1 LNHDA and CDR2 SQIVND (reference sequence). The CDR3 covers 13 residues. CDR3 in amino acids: CATSWGRNSPLHF. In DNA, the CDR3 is TGTGCCACTAGTTGGGGGCGAAATTCACCCCTCCACTTT. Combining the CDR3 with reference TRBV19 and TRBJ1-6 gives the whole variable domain DGGITQSPKYLFRKEGQNVTLSCEQNLNHDAMYWYRQDPGQGLRLIYYSQIVNDFQKGDIAEGYSVSREKKESFPLTVTSAQKNPTAFYLCATSWGRNSPLHFGNGTRLTVT.

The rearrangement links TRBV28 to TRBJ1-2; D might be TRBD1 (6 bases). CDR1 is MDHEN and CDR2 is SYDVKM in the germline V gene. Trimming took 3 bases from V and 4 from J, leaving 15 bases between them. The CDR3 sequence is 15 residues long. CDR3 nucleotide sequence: TGTGCCAGCAGTTTTGGGGTCAGGGGCCCCTATGGCTACACCTTC. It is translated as CASSFGVRGPYGYTF.

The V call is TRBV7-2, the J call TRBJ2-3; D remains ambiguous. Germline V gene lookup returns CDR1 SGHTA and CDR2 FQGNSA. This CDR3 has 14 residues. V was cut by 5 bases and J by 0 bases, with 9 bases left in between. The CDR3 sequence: CASSGPQSTDTQYF. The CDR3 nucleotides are TGTGCCAGCAGCGGCCCGCAGAGCACAGATACGCAGTATTTT.

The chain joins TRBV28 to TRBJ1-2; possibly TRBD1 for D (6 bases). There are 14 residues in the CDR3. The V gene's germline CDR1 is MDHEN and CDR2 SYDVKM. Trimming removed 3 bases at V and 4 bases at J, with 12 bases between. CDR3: CASSLGRGTYGYTF. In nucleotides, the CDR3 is TGTGCCAGCAGTTTGGGCAGGGGAACCTATGGCTACACCTTC.

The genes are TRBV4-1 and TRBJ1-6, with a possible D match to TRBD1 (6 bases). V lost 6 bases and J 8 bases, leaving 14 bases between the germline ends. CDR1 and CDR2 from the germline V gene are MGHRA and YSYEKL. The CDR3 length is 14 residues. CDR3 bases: TGCGCCAGCAGTCCAGACAGGTGGGATTCACCCCTCCACTTT. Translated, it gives CASSPDRWDSPLHF.

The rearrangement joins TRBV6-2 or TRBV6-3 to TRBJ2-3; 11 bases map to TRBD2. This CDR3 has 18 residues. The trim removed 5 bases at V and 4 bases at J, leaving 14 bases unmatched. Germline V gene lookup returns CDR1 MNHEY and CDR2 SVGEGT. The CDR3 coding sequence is TGTGCCAGCAGTCACGAAGAAATACTAGCGGGAGTGCCAGATACGCAGTATTTT. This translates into CASSHEEILAGVPDTQYF.

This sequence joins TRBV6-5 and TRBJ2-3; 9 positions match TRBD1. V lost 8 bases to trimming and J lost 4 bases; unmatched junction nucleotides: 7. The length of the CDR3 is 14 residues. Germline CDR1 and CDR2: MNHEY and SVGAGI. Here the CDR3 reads CASRRQGDPDTQYF. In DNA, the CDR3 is TGTGCCAGCCGAAGACAGGGGGACCCAGATACGCAGTATTTT.

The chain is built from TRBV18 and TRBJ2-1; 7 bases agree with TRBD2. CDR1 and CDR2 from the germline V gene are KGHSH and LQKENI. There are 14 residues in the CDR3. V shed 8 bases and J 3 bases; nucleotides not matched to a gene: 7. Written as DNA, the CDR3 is TGTGCCAGCCACCGGGACTACATCTACAATGAGCAGTTCTTC. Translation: CASHRDYIYNEQFF. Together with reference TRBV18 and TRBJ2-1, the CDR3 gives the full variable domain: NAGVMQNPRHLVRRRGQEARLRCSPMKGHSHVYWYRQLPEEGLKFMVYLQKENIIDESGMPKERFSAEFPKEGPSILRIQQVVRGDSAAYFCASHRDYIYNEQFFGPGTRLTVL.

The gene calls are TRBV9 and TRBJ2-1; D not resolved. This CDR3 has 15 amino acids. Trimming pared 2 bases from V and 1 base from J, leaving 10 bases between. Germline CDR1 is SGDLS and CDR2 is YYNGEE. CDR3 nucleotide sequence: TGTGCCAGCAGCGTTGTCTCAACTTCCTACAATGAGCAGTTCTTC. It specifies CASSVVSTSYNEQFF.

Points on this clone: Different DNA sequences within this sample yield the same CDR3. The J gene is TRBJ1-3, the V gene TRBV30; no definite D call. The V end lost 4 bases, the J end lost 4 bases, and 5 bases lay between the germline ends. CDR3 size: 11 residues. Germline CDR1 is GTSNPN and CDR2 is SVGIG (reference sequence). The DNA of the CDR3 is TGTGCCTGGACAGGAGGAAACACCATATATTTT. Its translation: CAWTGGNTIYF.

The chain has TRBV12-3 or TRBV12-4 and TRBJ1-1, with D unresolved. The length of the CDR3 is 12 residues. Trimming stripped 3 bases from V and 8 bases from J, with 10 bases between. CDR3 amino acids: CASSFRFIEAFF. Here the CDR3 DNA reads TGTGCCAGCAGTTTTCGGTTCATAGAAGCTTTCTTT.

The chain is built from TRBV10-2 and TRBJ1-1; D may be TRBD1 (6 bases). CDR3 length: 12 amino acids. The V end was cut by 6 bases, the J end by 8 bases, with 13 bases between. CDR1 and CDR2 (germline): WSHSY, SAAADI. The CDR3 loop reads CASSDWTDEAFF. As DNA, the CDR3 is TGCGCCAGCAGCGATTGGACAGACGAAGCTTTCTTT.

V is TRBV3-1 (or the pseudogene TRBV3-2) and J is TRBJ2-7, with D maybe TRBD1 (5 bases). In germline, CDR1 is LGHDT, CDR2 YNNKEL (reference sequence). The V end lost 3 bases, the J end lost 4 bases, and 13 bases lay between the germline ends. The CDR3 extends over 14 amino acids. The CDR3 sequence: CASSHGQEPYEQYF. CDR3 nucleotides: TGTGCCAGCAGCCATGGACAAGAGCCTTACGAGCAGTACTTC.

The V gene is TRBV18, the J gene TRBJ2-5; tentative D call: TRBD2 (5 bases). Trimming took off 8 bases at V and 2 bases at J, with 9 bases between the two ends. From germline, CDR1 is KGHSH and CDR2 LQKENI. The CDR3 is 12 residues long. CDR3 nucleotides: TGTGCCAGCGGGAGAGGGCAAGAGACCCAGTACTTC. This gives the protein CASGRGQETQYF.

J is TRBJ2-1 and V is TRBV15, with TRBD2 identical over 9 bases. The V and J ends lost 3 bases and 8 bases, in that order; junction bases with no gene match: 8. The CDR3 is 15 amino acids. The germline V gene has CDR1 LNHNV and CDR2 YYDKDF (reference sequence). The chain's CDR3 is CATSSRSGRLDEQFF. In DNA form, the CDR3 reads TGTGCCACCAGCAGTCGAAGCGGGAGGTTGGATGAGCAGTTCTTC.

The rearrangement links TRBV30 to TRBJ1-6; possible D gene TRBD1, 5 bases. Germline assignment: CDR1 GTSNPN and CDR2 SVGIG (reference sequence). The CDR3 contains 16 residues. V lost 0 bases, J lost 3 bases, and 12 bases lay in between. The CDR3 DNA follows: TGTGCCTGGAGTGTACGGGGGGGGGTCTATAATTCACCCCTCCACTTT. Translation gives CAWSVRGGVYNSPLHF.

CDR3 in amino acids: CASTLGGGNEQFF. The CDR3 nucleotides are TGTGCCAGCACCCTAGGGGGGGGCAATGAGCAGTTCTTC. The J gene is TRBJ2-1, the V gene TRBV27, with a tentative D call TRBD2 (7 bases). This CDR3 contains 13 residues. The germline V and J ends were trimmed by 7 bases and 6 bases, with 13 bases remaining between them. Per germline, CDR1 MNHEY and CDR2 SMNVEV (reference sequence).

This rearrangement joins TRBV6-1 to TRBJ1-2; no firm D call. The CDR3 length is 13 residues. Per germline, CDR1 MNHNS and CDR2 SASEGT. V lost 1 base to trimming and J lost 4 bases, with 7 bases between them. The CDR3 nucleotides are TGTGCCAGCAGTGAAGGCACAGCCTATGGCTACACCTTC. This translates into CASSEGTAYGYTF.

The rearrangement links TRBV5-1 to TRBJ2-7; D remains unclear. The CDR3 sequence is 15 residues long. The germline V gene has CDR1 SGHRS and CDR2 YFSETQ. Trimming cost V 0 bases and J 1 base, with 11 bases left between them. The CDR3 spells CASSLVAGNSYEQYF. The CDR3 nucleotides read TGCGCCAGCAGCTTGGTGGCAGGTAATTCCTACGAGCAGTACTTC.

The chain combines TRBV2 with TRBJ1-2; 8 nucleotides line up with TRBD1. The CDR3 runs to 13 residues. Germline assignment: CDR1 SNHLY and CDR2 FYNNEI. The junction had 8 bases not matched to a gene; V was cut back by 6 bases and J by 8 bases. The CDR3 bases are TGTGCCAGCAGACCGACAGGGGACGGAGGCTACACCTTC. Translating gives CASRPTGDGGYTF.

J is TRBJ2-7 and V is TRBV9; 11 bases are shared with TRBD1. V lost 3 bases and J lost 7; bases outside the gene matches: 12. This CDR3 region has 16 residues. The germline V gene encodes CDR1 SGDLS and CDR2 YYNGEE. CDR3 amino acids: CASSDPKGQGAREQYF. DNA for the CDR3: TGTGCCAGCAGCGACCCTAAAGGACAGGGGGCGCGTGAGCAGTACTTC.